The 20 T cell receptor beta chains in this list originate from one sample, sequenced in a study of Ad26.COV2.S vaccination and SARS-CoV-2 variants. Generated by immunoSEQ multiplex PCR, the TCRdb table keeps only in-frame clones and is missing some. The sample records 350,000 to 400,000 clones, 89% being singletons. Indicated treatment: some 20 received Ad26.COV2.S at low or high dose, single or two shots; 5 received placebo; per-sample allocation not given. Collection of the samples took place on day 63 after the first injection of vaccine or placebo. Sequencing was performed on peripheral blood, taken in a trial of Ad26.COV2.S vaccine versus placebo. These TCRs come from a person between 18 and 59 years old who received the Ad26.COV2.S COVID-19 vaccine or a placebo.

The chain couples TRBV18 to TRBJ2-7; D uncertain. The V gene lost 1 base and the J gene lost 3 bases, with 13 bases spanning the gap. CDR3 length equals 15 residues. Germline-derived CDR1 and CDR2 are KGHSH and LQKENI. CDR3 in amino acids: CASSPQALGNYEQYF. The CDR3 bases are TGTGCCAGCTCACCACAGGCGTTGGGGAACTACGAGCAGTACTTC.

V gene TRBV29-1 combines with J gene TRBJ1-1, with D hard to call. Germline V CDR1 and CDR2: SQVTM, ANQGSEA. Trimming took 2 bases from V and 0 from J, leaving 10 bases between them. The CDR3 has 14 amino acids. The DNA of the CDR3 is TGCAGCGTTGAACTAGGCATCCTGAACACTGAAGCTTTCTTT. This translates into CSVELGILNTEAFF. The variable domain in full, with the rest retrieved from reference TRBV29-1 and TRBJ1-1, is SAVISQKPSRDICQRGTSLTIQCQVDSQVTMMFWYRQQPGQSLTLIATANQGSEATYESGFVIDKFPISRPNLTFSTLTVSNMSPEDSSIYLCSVELGILNTEAFFGQGTRLTVV.

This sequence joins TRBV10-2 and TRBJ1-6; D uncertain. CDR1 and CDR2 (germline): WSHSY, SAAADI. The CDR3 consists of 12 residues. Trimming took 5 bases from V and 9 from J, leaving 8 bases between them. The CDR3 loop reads CASSWTVSPLHF. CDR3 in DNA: TGCGCCAGCAGTTGGACGGTTTCACCCCTCCACTTT.

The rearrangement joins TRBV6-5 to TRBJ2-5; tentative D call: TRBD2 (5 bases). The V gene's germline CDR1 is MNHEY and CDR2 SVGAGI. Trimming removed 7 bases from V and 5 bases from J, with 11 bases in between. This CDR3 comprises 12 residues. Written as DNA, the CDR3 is TGTGCCAGCACCGAAGGAGGCGAGACCCAGTACTTC. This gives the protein CASTEGGETQYF.

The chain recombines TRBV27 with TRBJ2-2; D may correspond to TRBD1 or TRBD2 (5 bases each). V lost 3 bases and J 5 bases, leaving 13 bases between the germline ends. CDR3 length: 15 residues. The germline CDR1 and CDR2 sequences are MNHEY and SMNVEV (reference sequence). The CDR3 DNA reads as TGTGCCAGCAGTTTGAGAAGGGGAGAGACCGGGGAGCTGTTTTTT. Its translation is CASSLRRGETGELFF.

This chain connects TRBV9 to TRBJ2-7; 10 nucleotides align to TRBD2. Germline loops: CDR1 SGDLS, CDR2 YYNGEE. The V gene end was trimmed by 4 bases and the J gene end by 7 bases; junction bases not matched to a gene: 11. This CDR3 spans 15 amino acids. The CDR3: CASSPQASGSREQYF. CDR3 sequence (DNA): TGTGCCAGCAGCCCCCAAGCTAGCGGGAGTAGAGAGCAGTACTTC.

The CDR3 DNA sequence: TGTGCCAGCAGTTTTCCGGCCCTCCTAGGAGGTTCGAACACCGGGGAGCTGTTTTTT. Its translation: CASSFPALLGGSNTGELFF. The chain couples TRBV28 to TRBJ2-2; possible D gene TRBD2, 5 bases. Germline assignment: CDR1 MDHEN and CDR2 SYDVKM. V dropped 3 bases and J dropped 0 bases, with 20 bases sitting between them. CDR3 length: 19 amino acids.

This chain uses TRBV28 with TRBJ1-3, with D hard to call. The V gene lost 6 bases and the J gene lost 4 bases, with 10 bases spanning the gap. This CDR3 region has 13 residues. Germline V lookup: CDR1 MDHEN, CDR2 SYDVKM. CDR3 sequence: CASSKVGGNTIYF. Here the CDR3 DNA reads TGTGCCAGCAGCAAGGTGGGGGGAAACACCATATATTTT.

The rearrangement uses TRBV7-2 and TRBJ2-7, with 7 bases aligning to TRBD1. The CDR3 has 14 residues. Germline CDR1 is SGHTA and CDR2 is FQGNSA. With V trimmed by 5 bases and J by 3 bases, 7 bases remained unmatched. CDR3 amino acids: CASSRGTADYEQYF. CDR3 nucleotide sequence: TGTGCCAGCAGCAGAGGGACAGCTGACTACGAGCAGTACTTC.

CDR3 coding DNA: TGTGCCAGCAGTTACGTACAGGGGGCTACGTTCTTC. It codes for CASSYVQGATFF. This chain links TRBV6-2 or TRBV6-3 with TRBJ2-1, with 9 bases aligning to TRBD1. The CDR3 has 12 amino acids. Germline values: CDR1 MNHEY, CDR2 SVGEGT. V gave up 2 bases and J gave up 15 bases; unmatched junction bases: 5.

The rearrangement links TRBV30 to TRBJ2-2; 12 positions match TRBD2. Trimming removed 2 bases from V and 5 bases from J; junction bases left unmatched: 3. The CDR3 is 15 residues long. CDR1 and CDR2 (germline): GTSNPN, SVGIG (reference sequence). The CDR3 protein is CAWSTGLAGTGELFF. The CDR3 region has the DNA TGTGCCTGGAGTACTGGACTAGCGGGAACCGGGGAGCTGTTTTTT. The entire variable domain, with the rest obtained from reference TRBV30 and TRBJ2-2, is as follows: SQTIHQWPATLVQPVGSPLSLECTVEGTSNPNLYWYRQAAGRGLQLLFYSVGIGQISSEVPQNLSASRPQDRQFILSSKKLLLSDSGFYLCAWSTGLAGTGELFFGEGSRLTVL.

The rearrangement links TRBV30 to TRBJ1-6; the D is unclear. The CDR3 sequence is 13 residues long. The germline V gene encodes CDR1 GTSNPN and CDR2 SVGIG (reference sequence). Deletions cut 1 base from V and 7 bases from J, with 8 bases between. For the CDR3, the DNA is TGTGCCTGGAGTGGTGGTAGGAATTCACCCCTCCACTTT. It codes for CAWSGGRNSPLHF.

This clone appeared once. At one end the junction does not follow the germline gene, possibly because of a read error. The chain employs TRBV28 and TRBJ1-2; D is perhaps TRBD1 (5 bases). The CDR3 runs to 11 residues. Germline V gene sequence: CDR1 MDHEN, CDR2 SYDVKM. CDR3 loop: CASSFRDASLF. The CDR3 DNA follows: TGTGCCAGCAGTTTCCGGGACGCGTCCCTCTTC.

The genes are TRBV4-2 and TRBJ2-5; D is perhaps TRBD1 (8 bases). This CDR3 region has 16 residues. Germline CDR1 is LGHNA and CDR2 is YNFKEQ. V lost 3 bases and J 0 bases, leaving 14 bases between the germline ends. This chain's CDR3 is CASSQNRGGDQETQYF. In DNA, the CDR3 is TGTGCCAGCAGCCAGAACAGGGGGGGGGACCAAGAGACCCAGTACTTC.

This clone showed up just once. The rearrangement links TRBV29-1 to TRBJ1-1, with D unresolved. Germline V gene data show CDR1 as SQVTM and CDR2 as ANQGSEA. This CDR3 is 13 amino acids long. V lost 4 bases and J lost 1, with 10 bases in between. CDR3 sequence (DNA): TGCAGCGTTGCTGGACTCCGGAACACTGAAGCTTTCTTT. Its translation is CSVAGLRNTEAFF.

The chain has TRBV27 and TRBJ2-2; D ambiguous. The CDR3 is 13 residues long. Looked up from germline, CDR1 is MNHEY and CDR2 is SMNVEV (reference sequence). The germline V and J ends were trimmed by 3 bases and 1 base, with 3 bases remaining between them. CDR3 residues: CASSFRNTGELFF. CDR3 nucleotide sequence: TGTGCCAGCAGTTTCCGGAACACCGGGGAGCTGTTTTTT.

The CDR3 protein is CASSNQLAGGYEQYF. The CDR3, as DNA: TGTGCCAGCAGCAACCAGCTAGCGGGAGGGTACGAGCAGTACTTC. This chain connects TRBV21-1 to TRBJ2-7; TRBD2, the table's D call, was not compared with the DNA. TRBV21-1 is a documented pseudogene. The CDR3 has 15 amino acids.

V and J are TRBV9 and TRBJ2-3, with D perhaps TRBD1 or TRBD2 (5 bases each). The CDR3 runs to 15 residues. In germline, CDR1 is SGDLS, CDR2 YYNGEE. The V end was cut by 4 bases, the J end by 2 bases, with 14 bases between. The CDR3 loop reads CASSSTWGFTDTQYF. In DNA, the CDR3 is TGTGCCAGCAGCAGTACTTGGGGGTTCACAGATACGCAGTATTTT.

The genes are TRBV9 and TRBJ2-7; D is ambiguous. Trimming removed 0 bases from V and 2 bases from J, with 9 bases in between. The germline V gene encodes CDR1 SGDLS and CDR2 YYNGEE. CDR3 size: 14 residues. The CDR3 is CASSVAPDPYEQYF. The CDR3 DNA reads TGTGCCAGCAGCGTAGCCCCTGACCCCTACGAGCAGTACTTC.

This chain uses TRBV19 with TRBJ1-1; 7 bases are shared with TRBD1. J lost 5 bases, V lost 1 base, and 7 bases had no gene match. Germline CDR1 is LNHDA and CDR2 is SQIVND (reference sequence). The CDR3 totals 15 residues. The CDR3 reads CASSIVSTGWTEAFF. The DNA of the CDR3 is TGTGCCAGTAGTATAGTCTCGACAGGGTGGACTGAAGCTTTCTTT.